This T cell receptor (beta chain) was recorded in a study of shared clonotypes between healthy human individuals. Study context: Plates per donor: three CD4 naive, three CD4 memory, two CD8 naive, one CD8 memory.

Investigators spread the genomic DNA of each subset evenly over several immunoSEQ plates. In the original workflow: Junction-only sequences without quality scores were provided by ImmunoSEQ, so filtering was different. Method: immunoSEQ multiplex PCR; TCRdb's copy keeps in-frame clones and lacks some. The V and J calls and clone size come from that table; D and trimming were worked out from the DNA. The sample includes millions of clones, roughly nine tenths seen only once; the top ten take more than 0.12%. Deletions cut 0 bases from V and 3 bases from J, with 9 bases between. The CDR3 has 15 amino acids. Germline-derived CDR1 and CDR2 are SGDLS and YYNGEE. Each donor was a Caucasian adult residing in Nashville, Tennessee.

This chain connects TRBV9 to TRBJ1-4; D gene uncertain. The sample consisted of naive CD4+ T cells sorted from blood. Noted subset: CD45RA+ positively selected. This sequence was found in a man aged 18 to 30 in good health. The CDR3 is CASSVDSEANEKLFF. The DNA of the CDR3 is TGTGCCAGCAGCGTAGATTCAGAAGCTAATGAAAAACTGTTTTTT.